The rows below give T cell receptor beta chains drawn from one sample of a study of control samples from healthy donors and cancer patients. Assay used: immunoSEQ multiplex PCR; TCRdb lists only in-frame clones, some missing. The data contain 200,000 or so clones, approximately 91% of them singletons. Sequenced sample: blood. The receptor set was obtained from a man aged 30 to 39 in good health. The CDR3 runs from the conserved cysteine through the conserved F or W. Rows may omit the clone size; those that give it use once, few, many or a size class.

CASTTTGPNQPQHF | TRBJ1-5 | few | TRBV6-5
CASSQTDSGTEAFF | TRBJ1-1 | . | TRBV3-1/TRBV3-2
CASKPTSGDSSYNEQFF | TRBJ2-1 | . | TRBV5-4
CATSRISGLAGGTTDTQYF | TRBJ2-3 | . | TRBV15
CASSPGQTQYF | TRBJ2-3 | . | TRBV19
CASSGGGGSADTQYF | TRBJ2-3 | . | TRBV6-5
CASMGMEGYEQYF | TRBJ2-7 | . | TRBV6-6
CASSVASGLYDYNEQFF | TRBJ2-1 | . | TRBV9
CASSPRQGNTEAFF | TRBJ1-1 | . | TRBV3-1/TRBV3-2
CASSGAGQAWEQYF | TRBJ2-7 | . | TRBV18